One sample yielded the 27 T cell receptor beta chains listed below, sequenced in a study of post-analysis software for immune sequencing data. No antigens are known for them. Built from TCR beta cDNA, the libraries had unique molecular identifiers in them. TCRdb processed the PCR reads anew with MiXCR; each CDR3 protein has one entry. Of about 800,000 distinct CDR3 sequences in the sample, about 32% were seen once. General observations from the study: When patients were compared with controls, five TRBV segments were more frequent, TRBV5-6, TRBV5-1 and TRBV20-1 among them.

Sequencing was done on a sample of blood. Source of these receptors: a girl aged 5-17 years with multiple sclerosis.

The CDR3 DNA reads TGCAGTGCTAGAGATCGAATGGCCCAGTGGAACTATGGCTACACCTTC. Protein: CSARDRMAQWNYGYTF. The genes are TRBV20-1 and TRBJ1-2, with unresolved D. The CDR3 has 16 residues. The V and J ends lost 0 bases and 2 bases respectively, with 16 bases between them. The germline V gene encodes CDR1 DFQATT and CDR2 SNEGSKA (reference sequence).

In its sample, this clonotype was seen a few times. The chain links TRBV28 to TRBJ1-2, with D perhaps matching TRBD1 (5 bases). Germline-derived CDR1 and CDR2 are MDHEN and SYDVKM. This CDR3 has 13 amino acids. The V and J ends lost 8 bases and 5 bases respectively, with 15 bases between them. CDR3 protein: CASQVGGTYGYTF. For the CDR3, the DNA is TGTGCCAGCCAAGTGGGAGGGACGTATGGCTACACCTTC.

There are a few counts of this clonotype. V and J are TRBV29-1 and TRBJ2-1, with 9 bases matching TRBD2. The CDR3 has 13 residues. The germline CDR1 and CDR2 sequences are SQVTM and ANQGSEA. DNA for the CDR3: TGCAACGTCTGGACTAGCGCCCACAATGAGCAGTTCTTC. Translating it yields CNVWTSAHNEQFF.

This clonotype has at least ten counts. The V call is TRBV20-1, the J call TRBJ2-3, with D hard to call. The germline CDR1 and CDR2 sequences are DFQATT and SNEGSKA (reference sequence). The CDR3 sequence is 15 residues long. Between the trimmed V and J ends, which lost 0 bases and 0 bases, there was a span of 10 bases. CDR3: CSARDYVTSTDTQYF. In DNA form, the CDR3 reads TGCAGTGCTAGAGATTATGTAACTAGCACAGATACGCAGTATTTT.

This chain joins TRBV20-1 and TRBJ2-7; D gene uncertain. With 4 bases removed from V and 3 bases from J, the gap between germline ends came to 10 bases. Germline CDR1 DFQATT, CDR2 SNEGSKA (reference sequence). This CDR3 is built from 12 residues. The CDR3 sequence is CSANGDLYEQYF. In DNA form, the CDR3 reads TGCAGTGCTAATGGGGATCTCTACGAGCAGTACTTC.

This clonotype was detected a few times. The chain employs TRBV20-1 and TRBJ2-7; possibly TRBD1 for D (5 bases). Germline CDR1 reads DFQATT; CDR2 reads SNEGSKA (reference sequence). The V gene lost 3 bases and the J gene lost 6 bases, with 18 bases spanning the gap. This CDR3 region has 14 residues. CDR3 in DNA: TGCAGTGCTAGTGGGCAGGGTGACTCTACCGAGCAGTACTTC. Amino acid sequence: CSASGQGDSTEQYF.

This clonotype was counted many times. This chain uses TRBV20-1 with TRBJ2-7; 12 nucleotides line up with TRBD2. V lost 4 bases and J lost 7; bases outside the gene matches: 5. This CDR3 has 13 residues. Germline V gene data show CDR1 as DFQATT and CDR2 as SNEGSKA (reference sequence). Here the CDR3 DNA reads TGCAGTGCTACTGGACTAGCGGGATTTGAGCAGTACTTC. Amino acids: CSATGLAGFEQYF.

This clonotype was detected many times. V is TRBV29-1 and J is TRBJ2-1; the match to TRBD2 covers 7 bases. The germline V gene has CDR1 SQVTM and CDR2 ANQGSEA. The CDR3 contains 15 residues. With 2 bases clipped from V and 8 bases from J, the junction kept 12 bases outside the gene matches. The CDR3 sequence: CSVERGRAYSDEQFF. In DNA, the CDR3 is TGCAGCGTTGAACGGGGGAGGGCCTATTCGGATGAGCAGTTCTTC.

Only a few counts were recorded for this clonotype. The chain employs TRBV14 and TRBJ2-1, with a weak D call TRBD2 (5 bases). Germline V gene sequence: CDR1 SGHDN, CDR2 FVKESK. This CDR3 region has 14 residues. The V and J ends lost 5 bases and 2 bases respectively, with 10 bases between them. The CDR3 here is CASSCTGTYNEQFF. The CDR3 DNA sequence: TGTGCCAGCAGCTGCACCGGGACCTACAATGAGCAGTTCTTC.

This clonotype was counted a few times. The chain carries TRBV20-1 and TRBJ1-2; D call uncertain. Germline V gene lookup returns CDR1 DFQATT and CDR2 SNEGSKA (reference sequence). This CDR3 has 13 residues. Deletions cut 6 bases from V and 2 bases from J, with 13 bases between. This CDR3 is CSAPNGENYGYTF. Here the CDR3 DNA reads TGCAGTGCCCCAAACGGGGAGAACTATGGCTACACCTTC.

In this sample, this clonotype turned up a few times. V usage is TRBV9 and J usage is TRBJ1-2; tentatively, D is TRBD1 (5 bases). V gave up 0 bases and J gave up 4 bases, with 13 bases separating them. CDR1 and CDR2 (germline): SGDLS, YYNGEE. There are 15 residues in the CDR3. The CDR3 bases are TGTGCCAGCAGCGTAGGCCTGCCAAGGGGCTATGGCTACACCTTC. Its translation is CASSVGLPRGYGYTF.

The rearrangement uses TRBV20-1 and TRBJ1-6; D not certain. This CDR3 is built from 15 residues. Germline values: CDR1 DFQATT, CDR2 SNEGSKA (reference sequence). The V end lost 4 bases, the J end lost 8 bases, and 18 bases lay between the germline ends. The CDR3 DNA is TGCAGTGCTAAGGTCCGGGTCCTCTCTGATTCACCCCTCCACTTT. Translated, it gives CSAKVRVLSDSPLHF.

Details on this clonotype: This clone may be a read error of a much larger clone one base away. The V call is TRBV20-1, the J call TRBJ2-3; D is unclear. The CDR3 length is 14 residues. The germline CDR1 and CDR2 sequences are DFQATT and SNEGSKA (reference sequence). The chain's CDR3 is CSARLVSGTDAQYF. CDR3 in DNA: TGCAGTGCTAGATTGGTTTCGGGCACAGATGCGCAGTATTTT.

There are many counts of this clonotype. V is TRBV6-6 and J is TRBJ1-1; possible D gene TRBD1, 5 bases. CDR3 size: 13 residues. CDR1 is MNHNY, CDR2 SVGAGI, per germline (reference sequence). Trimming left V 10 bases short and J 0 bases short, with 12 bases between. The CDR3 coding sequence is TGTGCCACCAGGGACCGCGTGAACACTGAAGCTTTCTTT. Protein: CATRDRVNTEAFF.

This clonotype came up a few times. The chain links TRBV6-5 to TRBJ2-3, with TRBD2 identical over 8 bases. The CDR3 loop spans 18 amino acids. In germline, CDR1 is MNHEY, CDR2 SVGAGI. Germline trimming cut 2 bases from V and 0 bases from J; bases unmatched to any gene: 10. This CDR3 is CASSYPIKRGFSTDTQYF. Written as DNA, the CDR3 is TGTGCCAGCAGTTACCCGATTAAGCGGGGGTTTAGCACAGATACGCAGTATTTT.

With respect to this clonotype: One end of the junction does not line up with germline, which may come from a read error. The chain is built from TRBV2 and TRBJ1-5; D may be TRBD1 (6 bases). In germline, CDR1 is SNHLY, CDR2 FYNNEI. This CDR3 has 14 amino acids. CDR3 protein: CTSREGGSYQPQHF. For the CDR3, the DNA is TGTACCAGCAGGGAAGGGGGTAGTTATCAGCCCCAGCATTTT.

V and J are TRBV4-2 and TRBJ2-3; tentatively, D is TRBD1 (5 bases). This CDR3 has 12 amino acids. With 1 base removed from V and 10 bases from J, the gap between germline ends came to 9 bases. Germline V CDR1 and CDR2: LGHNA, YNFKEQ. The CDR3, as DNA: TGTGCCAGCAGCCAAGGGACAAACCCGCAGTATTTT. It encodes CASSQGTNPQYF.

V is TRBV5-1 and J is TRBJ1-2; 9 bases align to TRBD1. V trimming: 3 bases; J trimming: 6 bases; junction bases outside the gene matches: 3. The germline V gene has CDR1 SGHRS and CDR2 YFSETQ. This CDR3 spans 13 amino acids. Written as DNA, the CDR3 is TGCGCCAGCAGCTCTGGACAGGGGCATGGCTACACCTTC. Amino acids: CASSSGQGHGYTF. The full variable domain, rest sourced from reference TRBV5-1 and TRBJ1-2, is KAGVTQTPRYLIKTRGQQVTLSCSPISGHRSVSWYQQTPGQGLQFLFEYFSETQRNKGNFPGRFSGRQFSNSRSEMNVSTLELGDSALYLCASSSGQGHGYTFGSGTRLTVV.

V and J are TRBV29-1 and TRBJ2-4; D possibly corresponds to TRBD2 (7 bases). The germline V gene encodes CDR1 SQVTM and CDR2 ANQGSEA. The length of the CDR3 is 16 residues. Trimming took off 2 bases at V and 5 bases at J, with 19 bases between the two ends. The CDR3 region has the DNA TGCAGCGTTGAACAAGAGACCAGGGAGGGGGAAAACATTCAGTACTTC. Amino acids: CSVEQETREGENIQYF.

The rearrangement uses TRBV20-1 and TRBJ2-5; 7 nucleotides align to TRBD1. V was pared by 5 bases and J by 2 bases, with 8 bases of the junction left unmatched. CDR1 DFQATT and CDR2 SNEGSKA come from the germline V gene (reference sequence). The CDR3 runs to 14 residues. CDR3 coding DNA: TGCAGTGCTGGCCGGGACAGCCCACAAGAGACCCAGTACTTC. It codes for CSAGRDSPQETQYF.

J is TRBJ2-1 and V is TRBV3-1, with a weak D call TRBD2 (6 bases). Trimming cost V 3 bases and J 5 bases, with 14 bases left between them. This CDR3 comprises 15 residues. Germline values: CDR1 LGHDT, CDR2 YNNKEL (reference sequence). CDR3 sequence reads: CASSHTGVGNNEQFF. In DNA form, the CDR3 reads TGTGCCAGCAGCCATACGGGAGTCGGGAACAATGAGCAGTTCTTC.

This clonotype was picked up a small number of times. The chain combines TRBV28 with TRBJ1-5, with D possibly TRBD1 on 6 matching bases. This CDR3 region has 16 residues. Looked up from germline, CDR1 is MDHEN and CDR2 is SYDVKM. Trimming left V 6 bases short and J 0 bases short, with 15 bases between. Here the CDR3 DNA reads TGTGCCAGCAGCCCGCCGGGACAAGTTAGCAATCAGCCCCAGCATTTT. Its protein is CASSPPGQVSNQPQHF.

This clonotype was seen more than once but under ten times. This chain uses TRBV10-3 with TRBJ2-3; the match to TRBD2 covers 7 bases. The CDR3 loop spans 14 amino acids. Losses at the gene ends were 8 bases for V and 4 bases for J; bases not matched to a gene: 9. Germline assignment: CDR1 ENHRY and CDR2 SYGVKD. DNA of the CDR3: TGTGCCATCGGCGCGGGAGAGAAGGCAGATACGCAGTATTTT. This translates into CAIGAGEKADTQYF.

CDR3 protein: CASRYKAGTPRSTDTQYF. The DNA of the CDR3 is TGTGCCAGCAGATACAAAGCCGGGACACCCAGAAGCACAGATACGCAGTATTTT. The rearrangement links TRBV6-5 to TRBJ2-3; tentatively, D is TRBD1 (6 bases). The CDR3 is 18 amino acids. Germline assignment: CDR1 MNHEY and CDR2 SVGAGI. V lost 6 bases and J lost 0, with 22 bases in between.

The table lists this clonotype with a few counts. The rearrangement joins TRBV5-8 to TRBJ2-7; no definite D call. The CDR3 length is 12 residues. The germline V gene has CDR1 SGHTS and CDR2 YDEGEE. Trimming shortened V by 5 bases and J by 1 base, and 7 bases separated the two germline ends. The chain's CDR3 is CASRVGSYEQYF. The CDR3 DNA reads as TGTGCCAGCAGGGTCGGGTCCTACGAGCAGTACTTC.

The chain has TRBV6-8 and TRBJ2-7; TRBD1 matches at 9 bases. This CDR3 spans 15 amino acids. V trimming: 0 bases; J trimming: 1 base; junction bases outside the gene matches: 1. Germline CDR1 is MNHGY and CDR2 is SAAAGT. CDR3 sequence (DNA): TGTGCCAGCAGTTACTCGACAGGGGGTTCCTACGAGCAGTACTTC. Translated, it gives CASSYSTGGSYEQYF.

Many counts were recorded for this clonotype. This chain links TRBV7-8 with TRBJ1-5, with D maybe TRBD1 (5 bases). CDR1 SGHVS and CDR2 FQNEAQ come from the germline V gene. The V and J ends lost 2 bases and 7 bases respectively, with 9 bases between them. The CDR3 runs 13 residues. CDR3: CASSLSGGQPQHF. The CDR3 DNA is TGTGCCAGCAGCTTATCGGGGGGACAGCCCCAGCATTTT.